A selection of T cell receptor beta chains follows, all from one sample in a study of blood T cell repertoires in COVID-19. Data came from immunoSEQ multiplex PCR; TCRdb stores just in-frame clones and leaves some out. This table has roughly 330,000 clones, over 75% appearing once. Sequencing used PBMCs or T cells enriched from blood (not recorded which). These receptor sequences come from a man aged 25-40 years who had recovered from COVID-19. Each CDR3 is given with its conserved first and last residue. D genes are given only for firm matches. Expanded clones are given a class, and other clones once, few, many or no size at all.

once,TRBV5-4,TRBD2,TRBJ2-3,CASSGSGGIRTDTQYF,TGTGCCAGCAGCGGAAGCGGGGGCATCCGCACAGATACGCAGTATTTT
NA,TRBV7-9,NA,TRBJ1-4,CASTRAQNNEKLFF,TGTGCCAGCACCAGGGCCCAGAATAATGAAAAACTGTTTTTT
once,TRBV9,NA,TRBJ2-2,CASSVEGHNTGELFF,TGTGCCAGCAGCGTAGAGGGACACAACACCGGGGAGCTGTTTTTT
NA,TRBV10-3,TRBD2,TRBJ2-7,CAIRQERGVKNEQYF,TGTGCCATCAGGCAAGAGCGGGGGGTGAAAAACGAGCAGTACTTC
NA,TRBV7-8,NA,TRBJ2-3,CASSPGHTTQYF,TGTGCCAGCAGCCCGGGACATACTACGCAGTATTTT
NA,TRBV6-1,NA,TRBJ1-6,CASSQATVSPLHF,TGTGCCAGCAGTCAAGCGACAGTTTCACCCCTCCACTTT
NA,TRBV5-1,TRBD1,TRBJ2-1,CASSPWGQQNNEQFF,TGCGCCAGCAGTCCTTGGGGACAGCAAAACAATGAGCAGTTCTTC
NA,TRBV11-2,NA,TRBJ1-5,CASSLSGGNQPQHF,TGTGCCAGCAGCTTATCGGGGGGGAATCAGCCCCAGCATTTT
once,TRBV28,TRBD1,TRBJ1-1,CASFTGGGTEAFF,TGTGCCAGCTTTACAGGGGGAGGGACTGAAGCTTTCTTT
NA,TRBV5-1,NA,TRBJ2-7,CASSGGASYEQYF,TGCGCCAGCAGCGGGGGGGCTAGCTACGAGCAGTACTTC
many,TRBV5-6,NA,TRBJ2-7,CASSPFYEQYF,TGTGCCAGCAGCCCCTTTTACGAGCAGTACTTC
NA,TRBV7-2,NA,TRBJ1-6,CASSQPTLSSYNSPLHF,TGTGCCAGCAGTCAACCCACCCTAAGCTCCTATAATTCACCCCTCCACTTT
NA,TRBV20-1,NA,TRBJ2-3,CSAHRTDTQYF,TGCAGTGCTCACAGGACAGATACGCAGTATTTT
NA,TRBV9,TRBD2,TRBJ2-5,CASSVGGQETQYF,TGTGCCAGCAGCGTCGGGGGGCAAGAGACCCAGTACTTC
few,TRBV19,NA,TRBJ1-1,CASSIVSGQGQLRRTEAFF,TGTGCCAGTAGTATAGTGTCGGGTCAGGGGCAGCTTCGGCGGACTGAAGCTTTCTTT
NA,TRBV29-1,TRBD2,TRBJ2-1,CSVTPGLAGYEQFF,TGCAGCGTAACACCGGGACTAGCGGGTTATGAGCAGTTCTTC
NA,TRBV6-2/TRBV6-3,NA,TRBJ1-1,CASSYRGNTEAFF,TGTGCCAGCAGTTACAGGGGGAACACTGAAGCTTTCTTT
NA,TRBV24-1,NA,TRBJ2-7,CATSDSGQITYEQYF,TGTGCCACCAGTGATTCCGGACAGATTACCTACGAGCAGTACTTC
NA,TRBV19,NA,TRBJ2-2,CASRSSTGRKNTGELFF,TGTGCCAGTAGATCATCGACAGGGAGGAAGAACACCGGGGAGCTGTTTTTT
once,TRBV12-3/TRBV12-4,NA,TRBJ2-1,CASSLYNEQFF,TGTGCCAGCAGCCTGTACAATGAGCAGTTCTTC
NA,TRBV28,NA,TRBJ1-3,CASSLNYGSAGNTIYF,TGTGCCAGCAGTTTAAACTATGGGAGTGCTGGAAACACCATATATTTT
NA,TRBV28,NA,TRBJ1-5,CASRTQESNQPQHF,TGTGCCAGCAGAACGCAGGAAAGCAATCAGCCCCAGCATTTT
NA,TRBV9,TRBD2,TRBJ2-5,CASSVGGGAAETQYF,TGTGCCAGCAGCGTAGGCGGGGGGGCGGCAGAGACCCAGTACTTC
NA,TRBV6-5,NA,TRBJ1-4,CASIGVNEKLFF,TGTGCCAGCATAGGGGTTAATGAAAAACTGTTTTTT
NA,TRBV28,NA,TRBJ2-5,CASNRSLYKETQYF,TGTGCCAGCAACAGGAGCTTATACAAAGAGACCCAGTACTTC
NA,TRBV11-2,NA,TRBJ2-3,CASSLEILTQYF,TGTGCCAGCAGCTTGGAGATCCTTACGCAGTATTTT
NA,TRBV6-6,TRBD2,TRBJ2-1,CASSYSASGGNEQFF,TGTGCCAGCAGTTACTCGGCTAGCGGGGGCAATGAGCAGTTCTTC
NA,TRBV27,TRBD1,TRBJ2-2,CASSNDRAGTGELFF,TGTGCCAGCAGTAACGACAGGGCTGGCACCGGGGAGCTGTTTTTT
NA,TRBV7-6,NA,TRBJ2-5,CASSLSIGGPSLETQYF,TGTGCCAGCAGCTTAAGTATAGGCGGCCCGTCCCTAGAGACCCAGTACTTC
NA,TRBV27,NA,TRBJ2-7,CASRRSGTYEQYF,TGTGCCAGTCGTCGGTCTGGTACCTACGAGCAGTACTTC
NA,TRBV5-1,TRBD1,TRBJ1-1,CASSLVPGQGARGTEAFF,TGCGCCAGCAGCTTAGTCCCGGGACAGGGGGCCCGGGGCACTGAAGCTTTCTTT
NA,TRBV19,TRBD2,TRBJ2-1,CASRGLAGGYNEQFF,TGTGCCAGTAGGGGACTAGCGGGGGGTTACAATGAGCAGTTCTTC
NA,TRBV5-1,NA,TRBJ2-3,CASRQTGNTDTQYF,TGCGCCAGCAGGCAGACAGGAAACACAGATACGCAGTATTTT
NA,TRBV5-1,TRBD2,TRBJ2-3,CASSLQRGADTQYF,TGCGCCAGCAGCTTGCAGCGGGGGGCAGATACGCAGTATTTT
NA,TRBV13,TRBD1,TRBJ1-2,CASSHGQGGGYTF,TGTGCCAGCTCCCACGGGCAGGGGGGTGGCTACACCTTC
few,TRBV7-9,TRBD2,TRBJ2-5,CASRNSGGAQETQYF,TGTGCCAGCAGAAACAGCGGGGGGGCCCAAGAGACCCAGTACTTC
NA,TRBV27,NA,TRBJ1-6,CASSLRRENSPLHF,TGTGCCAGCAGTTTACGCAGGGAAAATTCACCCCTCCACTTT
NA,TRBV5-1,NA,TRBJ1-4,CASSPGEMSEKLFF,TGCGCCAGCAGCCCGGGTGAGATGAGTGAAAAACTGTTTTTT
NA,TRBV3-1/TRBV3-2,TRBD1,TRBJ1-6,CASGQGGDSPLHF,TGTGCCAGCGGACAGGGAGGGGATTCACCCCTCCACTTT
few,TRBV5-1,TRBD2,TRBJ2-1,CASSFLTSGTYNEQFF,TGCGCCAGCAGCTTTCTGACTAGCGGGACGTACAATGAGCAGTTCTTC
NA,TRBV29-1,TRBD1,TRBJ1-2,CSVGGQGIGGYTF,TGCAGCGTCGGGGGACAGGGAATAGGTGGCTACACCTTC
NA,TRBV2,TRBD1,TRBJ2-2,CASSSTPQGEKGTGELFF,TGTGCCAGCAGTTCTACTCCCCAGGGGGAAAAGGGCACCGGGGAGCTGTTTTTT
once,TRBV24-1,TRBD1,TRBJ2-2,CAIDRENTGELFF,TGTGCCATAGACAGGGAAAACACCGGGGAGCTGTTTTTT
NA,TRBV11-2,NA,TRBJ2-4,CASSLDRKNIQYF,TGTGCCAGCAGCTTAGATCGGAAAAACATTCAGTACTTC
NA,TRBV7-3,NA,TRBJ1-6,CASSPNASGLSPLHF,TGTGCCAGCAGCCCAAACGCCTCAGGGTTGTCACCCCTCCACTTT
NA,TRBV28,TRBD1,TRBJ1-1,CASSYPDRGGRAFF,TGTGCCAGCAGTTACCCGGACAGGGGGGGGAGAGCTTTCTTT
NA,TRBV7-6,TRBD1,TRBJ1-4,CASSLRDRGQATNEKLFF,TGTGCCAGCAGCCTGAGGGACAGGGGGCAAGCAACTAATGAAAAACTGTTTTTT
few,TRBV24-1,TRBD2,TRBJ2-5,CATSALSGGLQETQYF,TGTGCCACCAGTGCTCTTTCGGGGGGGCTCCAAGAGACCCAGTACTTC
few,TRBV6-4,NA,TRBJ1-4,CASVERGGEKLFF,TGTGCCAGCGTTGAACGGGGTGGGGAAAAACTGTTTTTT
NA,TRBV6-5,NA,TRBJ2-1,CASSYKRVGSNEQFF,TGTGCCAGCAGTTACAAGCGCGTCGGTTCTAATGAGCAGTTCTTC
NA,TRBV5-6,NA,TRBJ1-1,CASSPPQRGTEAFF,TGTGCCAGCAGCCCGCCTCAGCGAGGCACTGAAGCTTTCTTT
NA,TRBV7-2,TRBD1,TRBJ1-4,CASSPDRGHEKLFF,TGTGCCAGCAGCCCAGACAGGGGGCATGAAAAACTGTTTTTT
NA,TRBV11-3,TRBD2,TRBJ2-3,CASSLDELPDSGGEDTQYF,TGTGCCAGCAGCTTAGATGAACTCCCAGATAGCGGGGGGGAAGATACGCAGTATTTT
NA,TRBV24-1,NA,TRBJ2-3,CATSDLIREHTQYF,TGTGCCACCAGTGATTTGATCCGGGAACATACGCAGTATTTT
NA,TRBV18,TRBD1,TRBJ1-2,CASSPPDRVLSYGYTF,TGTGCCAGCTCACCACCAGACAGGGTCCTGAGCTATGGCTACACCTTC
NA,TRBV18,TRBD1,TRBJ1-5,CASSPRTGGQPQHF,TGTGCCAGCTCACCCCGGACAGGGGGCCAGCCCCAGCATTTT